These T cell receptor beta chains were read from a single sample in a study of shared clonotypes between healthy human individuals. Sequenced by immunoSEQ multiplex PCR; TCRdb stores in-frame clones only, minus some. The sample lists around 700,000 clones, just over 90% occurring once. The sample consisted of naive CD8+ T cells sorted from blood. Source of these receptors: a young man in good health. Both conserved end residues are part of each CDR3. D genes are given only for firm matches. Expanded clones get a size class; other rows say once, few or many, or leave the size out.

d_call	clone_size	v_call	j_call	cdr3_aa	cdr3_nt
TRBD1	-	TRBV7-9	TRBJ2-5	CASSLMGTGDQETQYF	TGTGCCAGCAGCTTAATGGGAACAGGGGACCAAGAGACCCAGTACTTC
-	-	TRBV11-2	TRBJ2-7	CASSLGASYEQYF	TGTGCCAGCAGCTTAGGGGCTTCCTACGAGCAGTACTTC
-	-	TRBV7-7	TRBJ2-3	CASSFGNADTQYF	TGTGCCAGCAGCTTCGGGAATGCAGATACGCAGTATTTT
-	-	TRBV27	TRBJ1-1	CASSLRALTTEAFF	TGTGCCAGCAGTTTAAGGGCCTTAACGACTGAAGCTTTCTTT
-	once	TRBV18	TRBJ2-1	CASSPGPNGYNEQFF	TGTGCCAGCTCACCGGGGCCAAATGGGTACAATGAGCAGTTCTTC
TRBD2	once	TRBV10-3	TRBJ2-1	CAISESTSGSSEQFF	TGTGCCATCAGTGAGTCGACTAGCGGGAGTAGTGAGCAGTTCTTC
-	-	TRBV5-1	TRBJ2-7	CASSLGLVDEQYF	TGCGCCAGCAGCTTGGGACTAGTAGACGAGCAGTACTTC
TRBD1	few	TRBV27	TRBJ2-7	CASSNRDRGKVREQYF	TGTGCCAGCAGTAACCGGGACAGGGGGAAAGTTCGCGAGCAGTACTTC
-	-	TRBV5-1	TRBJ2-3	CASSLRGIKSTDTQYF	TGCGCCAGCAGCCTTCGGGGGATTAAGAGCACAGATACGCAGTATTTT
-	-	TRBV20-1	TRBJ1-2	CSAGGYTF	TGCAGTGCGGGTGGCTACACCTTC
-	-	TRBV7-9	TRBJ2-7	CASSPGDAGYEQYF	TGTGCCAGCAGCCCAGGGGACGCTGGCTACGAGCAGTACTTC
TRBD2	-	TRBV4-2	TRBJ2-1	CASSQWLAGDNEQFF	TGTGCCAGCAGCCAATGGCTAGCGGGAGACAATGAGCAGTTCTTC
TRBD2	-	TRBV27	TRBJ2-3	CASSHPRTSGRADTQYF	TGTGCCAGCAGTCATCCGCGGACTAGCGGGAGGGCCGATACGCAGTATTTT
-	-	TRBV27	TRBJ1-1	CASSWKELGEAFF	TGTGCCAGCAGTTGGAAGGAGCTCGGCGAAGCTTTCTTT
TRBD2	-	TRBV9	TRBJ2-1	CASSARGLADYNEQFF	TGTGCCAGCAGCGCCCGGGGACTAGCGGATTACAATGAGCAGTTCTTC
TRBD2	many	TRBV19	TRBJ2-7	CASSIAGGAYEQYF	TGTGCCAGTAGTATTGCGGGGGGCGCGTACGAGCAGTACTTC
TRBD2	few	TRBV27	TRBJ2-2	CASSPWLAGNTGELFF	TGTGCCAGCAGTCCCTGGCTAGCGGGGAACACCGGGGAGCTGTTTTTT
-	-	TRBV27	TRBJ1-4	CASSLSIQGRNEKLFF	TGTGCCAGCAGTTTATCGATCCAGGGCAGAAATGAAAAACTGTTTTTT
TRBD2	-	TRBV5-5	TRBJ2-1	CASSSEGLAGFNEQFF	TGTGCCAGCAGCTCGGAGGGACTAGCGGGATTCAATGAGCAGTTCTTC
-	-	TRBV27	TRBJ2-1	CASSSGGAEYNEQFF	TGTGCCAGCAGTTCTGGGGGCGCAGAATACAATGAGCAGTTCTTC
TRBD2	-	TRBV18	TRBJ2-7	CASSPPWGQGEGSSAGEYSGEQYF	TGTGCCAGCTCACCACCGTGGGGGCAAGGTGAGGGGTCGTCAGCGGGAGAGTATTCTGGCGAGCAGTACTTC
TRBD2	-	TRBV2	TRBJ2-5	CASSHSRLTSGRLETQYF	TGTGCCAGCAGCCACAGCCGCTTAACTAGCGGGAGACTGGAGACCCAGTACTTC
-	-	TRBV28	TRBJ2-5	CASSLIRVETQYF	TGTGCCAGCAGTTTAATCAGGGTGGAGACCCAGTACTTC
-	-	TRBV11-3	TRBJ2-3	CASSLYGTEDTQYF	TGTGCCAGCAGCTTATACGGGACTGAAGATACGCAGTATTTT
TRBD2	-	TRBV5-6	TRBJ2-3	CASRPGTSGLWEDTQYF	TGTGCCAGCAGACCCGGGACTAGCGGACTCTGGGAAGATACGCAGTATTTT
TRBD2	-	TRBV5-4	TRBJ2-3	CASSPGTSGATDTQYF	TGTGCCAGCAGCCCAGGGACTAGCGGGGCCACAGATACGCAGTATTTT
-	-	TRBV11-2	TRBJ2-7	CASSLETGDHYEQYF	TGTGCCAGCAGCTTAGAGACAGGCGACCACTACGAGCAGTACTTC
-	-	TRBV6-5	TRBJ2-7	CASSYSGPSYEQYF	TGTGCCAGCAGTTACTCCGGCCCTTCCTACGAGCAGTACTTC
-	-	TRBV30	TRBJ1-4	CAWSVSAAFEKLFF	TGTGCCTGGAGTGTGTCGGCGGCGTTCGAAAAACTGTTTTTT
-	-	TRBV11-2	TRBJ2-1	CASSLVLRAGSSYNEQFF	TGTGCCAGCAGCTTAGTTTTAAGGGCGGGGAGCTCCTACAATGAGCAGTTCTTC
-	-	TRBV18	TRBJ2-7	CASSPPARGLTYEQYF	TGTGCCAGCTCACCACCGGCCAGGGGTTTGACTTACGAGCAGTACTTC
-	-	TRBV9	TRBJ2-1	CASSARNNEQFF	TGTGCCAGCAGCGCTAGAAACAATGAGCAGTTCTTC
-	-	TRBV11-2	TRBJ2-1	CASSFLGVSPHEQFF	TGTGCCAGCAGCTTCTTAGGGGTGTCCCCCCACGAGCAGTTCTTC
TRBD2	-	TRBV15	TRBJ2-5	CATSSSGAQETQYF	TGTGCCACCAGCAGTAGCGGGGCACAAGAGACCCAGTACTTC
TRBD1	-	TRBV27	TRBJ1-1	CASSNAGTGVGTEAFF	TGTGCCAGCAGTAATGCCGGGACAGGGGTAGGCACTGAAGCTTTCTTT
-	-	TRBV27	TRBJ2-5	CASSSENRGETQYF	TGTGCCAGCAGTTCAGAGAACAGAGGGGAGACCCAGTACTTC
-	-	TRBV5-4	TRBJ2-6	CASSPSGANVLTF	TGTGCCAGCAGCCCCTCTGGGGCCAACGTCCTGACTTTC